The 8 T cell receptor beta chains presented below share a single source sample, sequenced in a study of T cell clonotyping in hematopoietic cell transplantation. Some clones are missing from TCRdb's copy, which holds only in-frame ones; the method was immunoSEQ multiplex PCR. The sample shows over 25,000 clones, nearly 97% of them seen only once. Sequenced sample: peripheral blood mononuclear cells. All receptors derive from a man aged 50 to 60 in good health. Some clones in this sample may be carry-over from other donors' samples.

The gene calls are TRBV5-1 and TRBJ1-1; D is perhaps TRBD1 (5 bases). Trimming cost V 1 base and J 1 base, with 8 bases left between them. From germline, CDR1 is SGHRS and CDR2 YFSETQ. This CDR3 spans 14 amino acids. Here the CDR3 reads CASSLYGGNTEAFF. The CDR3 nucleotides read TGCGCCAGCAGCTTGTATGGGGGGAACACTGAAGCTTTCTTT.

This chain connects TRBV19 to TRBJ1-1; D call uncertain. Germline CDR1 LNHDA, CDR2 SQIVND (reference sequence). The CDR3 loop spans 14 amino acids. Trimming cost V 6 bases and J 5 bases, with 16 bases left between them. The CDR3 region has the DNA TGTGCCAGTAGACATAGATCCGGATCTACTGAAGCTTTCTTT. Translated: CASRHRSGSTEAFF.

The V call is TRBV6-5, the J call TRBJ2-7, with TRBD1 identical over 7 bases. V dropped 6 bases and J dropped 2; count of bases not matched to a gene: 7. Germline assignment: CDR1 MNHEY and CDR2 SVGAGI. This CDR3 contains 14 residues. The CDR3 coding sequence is TGTGCCAGCAGCATGGACAGGCCACCCTACGAGCAGTACTTC. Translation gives CASSMDRPPYEQYF.

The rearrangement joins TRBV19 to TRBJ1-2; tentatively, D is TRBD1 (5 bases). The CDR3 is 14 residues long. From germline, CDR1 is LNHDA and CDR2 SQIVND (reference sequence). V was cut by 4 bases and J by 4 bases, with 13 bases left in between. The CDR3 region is CASSKKEGVYGYTF. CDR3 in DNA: TGTGCCAGTAGTAAGAAGGAAGGGGTCTATGGCTACACCTTC. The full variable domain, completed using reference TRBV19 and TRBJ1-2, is DGGITQSPKYLFRKEGQNVTLSCEQNLNHDAMYWYRQDPGQGLRLIYYSQIVNDFQKGDIAEGYSVSREKKESFPLTVTSAQKNPTAFYLCASSKKEGVYGYTFGSGTRLTVV.

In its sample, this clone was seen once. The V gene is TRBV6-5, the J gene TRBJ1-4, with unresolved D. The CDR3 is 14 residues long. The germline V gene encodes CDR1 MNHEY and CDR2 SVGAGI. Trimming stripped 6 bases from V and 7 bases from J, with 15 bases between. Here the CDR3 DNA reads TGTGCCAGCAGCCCCGCCGGGCTCAGTGAAAAACTGTTTTTT. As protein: CASSPAGLSEKLFF.

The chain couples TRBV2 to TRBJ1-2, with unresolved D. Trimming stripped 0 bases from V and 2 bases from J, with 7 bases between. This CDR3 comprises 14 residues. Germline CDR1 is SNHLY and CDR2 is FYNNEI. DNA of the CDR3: TGTGCCAGCAGTGAAGCGCCCAGGAACTATGGCTACACCTTC. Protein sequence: CASSEAPRNYGYTF.

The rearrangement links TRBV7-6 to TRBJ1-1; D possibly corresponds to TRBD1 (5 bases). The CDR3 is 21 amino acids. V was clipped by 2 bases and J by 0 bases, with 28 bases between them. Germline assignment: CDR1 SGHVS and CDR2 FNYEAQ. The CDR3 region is CASSLSRLRGGRAIMNTEAFF. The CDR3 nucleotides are TGTGCCAGCAGCTTAAGTCGGCTTCGCGGTGGCAGGGCAATTATGAACACTGAAGCTTTCTTT.

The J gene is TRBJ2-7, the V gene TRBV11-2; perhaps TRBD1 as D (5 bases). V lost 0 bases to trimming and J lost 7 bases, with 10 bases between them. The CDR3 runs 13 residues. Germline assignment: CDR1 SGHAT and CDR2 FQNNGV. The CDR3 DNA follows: TGTGCCAGCAGCTTAGACAGGGCTCGGGAGCAGTACTTC. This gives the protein CASSLDRAREQYF.